There are a few counts of the clone carrying this T cell receptor (beta chain). What it binds is unknown. The source of the sample is a study of T cell repertoires in cytomegalovirus infection. General study findings and limits: Pooled public TCR beta family frequency picked out CMV carriers with the relevant HLA.

Looked up from germline, CDR1 is ENHRY and CDR2 is SYGVKD. V shed 11 bases and J 4 bases; nucleotides not matched to a gene: 6. The CDR3 is made up of 14 amino acids. MiXCR, applied by TCRdb to the reads, yields one record per CDR3 protein. In the table there are 830,000 or so distinct CDR3 sequences, 32% of which are singletons. The specimen was cultured CD8+ T cells from PBMCs, collected from culture after CMV antigen stimulation. The origin of this receptor is a human donor in good health (CMV status not recorded). Some clones in this sample may be carry-over from other donors' samples. The chain joins TRBV10-3 to TRBJ2-1, with TRBD2 matching over 12 bases. The CDR3 is CAAETSGGYNEQFF. The CDR3 DNA reads as TGTGCCGCGGAGACTAGCGGGGGATACAATGAGCAGTTCTTC.